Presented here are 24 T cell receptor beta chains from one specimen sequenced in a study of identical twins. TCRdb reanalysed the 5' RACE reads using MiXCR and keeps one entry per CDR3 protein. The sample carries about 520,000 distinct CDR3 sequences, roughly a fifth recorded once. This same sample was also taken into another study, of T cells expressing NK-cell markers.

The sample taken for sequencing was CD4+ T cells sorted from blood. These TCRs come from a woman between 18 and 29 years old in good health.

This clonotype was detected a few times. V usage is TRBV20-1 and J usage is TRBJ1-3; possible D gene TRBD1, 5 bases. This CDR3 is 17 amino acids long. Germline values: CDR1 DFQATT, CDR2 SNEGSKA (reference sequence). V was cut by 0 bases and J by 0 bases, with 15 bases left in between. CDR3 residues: CSARDQSRDLSGNTIYF. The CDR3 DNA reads TGCAGTGCTAGAGATCAGAGCAGGGACCTCTCTGGAAACACCATATATTTT.

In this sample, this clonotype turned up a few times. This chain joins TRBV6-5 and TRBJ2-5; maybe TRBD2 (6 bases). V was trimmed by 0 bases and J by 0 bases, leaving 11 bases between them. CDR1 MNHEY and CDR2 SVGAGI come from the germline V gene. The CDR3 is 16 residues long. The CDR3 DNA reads TGTGCCAGCAGTTACTCGTGGGGCGGGAACCAAGAGACCCAGTACTTC. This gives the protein CASSYSWGGNQETQYF.

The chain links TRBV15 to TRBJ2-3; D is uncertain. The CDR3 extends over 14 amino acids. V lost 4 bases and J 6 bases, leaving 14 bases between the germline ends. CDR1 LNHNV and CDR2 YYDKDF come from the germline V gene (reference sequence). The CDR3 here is CATSTFLGDDTQYF. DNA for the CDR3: TGTGCCACCAGCACTTTTTTAGGTGATGATACGCAGTATTTT.

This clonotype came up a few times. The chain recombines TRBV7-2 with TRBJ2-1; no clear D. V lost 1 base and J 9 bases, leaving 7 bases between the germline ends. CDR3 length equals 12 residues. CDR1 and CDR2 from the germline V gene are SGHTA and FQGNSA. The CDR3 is CASSLGWAEQFF. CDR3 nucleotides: TGTGCCAGCAGCTTAGGATGGGCTGAGCAGTTCTTC.

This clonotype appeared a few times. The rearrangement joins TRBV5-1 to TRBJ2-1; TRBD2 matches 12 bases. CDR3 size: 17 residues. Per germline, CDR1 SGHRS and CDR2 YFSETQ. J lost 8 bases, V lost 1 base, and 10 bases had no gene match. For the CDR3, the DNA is TGCGCCAGCAGCTTGCTGCCCGGACTAGCGGGGAATGATGAGCAGTTCTTC. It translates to CASSLLPGLAGNDEQFF.

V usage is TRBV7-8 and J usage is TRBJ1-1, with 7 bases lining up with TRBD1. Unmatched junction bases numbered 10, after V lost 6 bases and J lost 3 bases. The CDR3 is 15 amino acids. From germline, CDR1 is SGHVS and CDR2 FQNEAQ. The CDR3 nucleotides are TGTGCCAGCAGTGGGACAGCCCTGGGGGACACTGAAGCTTTCTTT. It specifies CASSGTALGDTEAFF.

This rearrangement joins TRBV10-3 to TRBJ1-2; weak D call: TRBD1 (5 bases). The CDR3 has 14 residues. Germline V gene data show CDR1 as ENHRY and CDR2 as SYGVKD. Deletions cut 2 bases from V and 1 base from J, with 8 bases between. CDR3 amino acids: CAISEKGVNYGYTF. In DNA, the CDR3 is TGTGCCATCAGTGAGAAAGGGGTTAACTATGGCTACACCTTC.

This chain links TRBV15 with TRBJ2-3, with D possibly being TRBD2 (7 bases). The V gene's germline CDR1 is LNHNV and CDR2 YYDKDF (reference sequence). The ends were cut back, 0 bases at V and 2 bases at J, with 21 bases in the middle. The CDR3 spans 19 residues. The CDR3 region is CATSRDGPRGAGTTDTQYF. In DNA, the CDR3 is TGTGCCACCAGCAGAGATGGGCCCAGGGGAGCGGGGACCACAGATACGCAGTATTTT.

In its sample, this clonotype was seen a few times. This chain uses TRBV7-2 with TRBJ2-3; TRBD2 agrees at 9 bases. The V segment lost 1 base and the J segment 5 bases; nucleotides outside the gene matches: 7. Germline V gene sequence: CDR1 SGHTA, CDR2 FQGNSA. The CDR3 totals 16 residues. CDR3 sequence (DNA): TGTGCCAGCAGCTTAGGCGGGAGGGGGGGTCGAGATACGCAGTATTTT. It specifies CASSLGGRGGRDTQYF.

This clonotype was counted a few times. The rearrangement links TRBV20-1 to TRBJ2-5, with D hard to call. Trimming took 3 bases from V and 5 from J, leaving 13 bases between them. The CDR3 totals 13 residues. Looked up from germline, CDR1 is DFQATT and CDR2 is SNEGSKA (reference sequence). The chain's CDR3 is CSASRFGIETQYF. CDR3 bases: TGCAGTGCTAGTCGATTTGGAATCGAGACCCAGTACTTC.

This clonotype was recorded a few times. In nucleotides, the CDR3 is TGTGCCAGCTCACCCGGTAGCGGCAATGAGCAGTTCTTC. This translates into CASSPGSGNEQFF. The chain has TRBV18 and TRBJ2-1; possible D gene TRBD2, 6 bases. Trimming removed 3 bases from V and 6 bases from J, with 9 bases in between. Germline values: CDR1 KGHSH, CDR2 LQKENI. This CDR3 contains 13 residues.

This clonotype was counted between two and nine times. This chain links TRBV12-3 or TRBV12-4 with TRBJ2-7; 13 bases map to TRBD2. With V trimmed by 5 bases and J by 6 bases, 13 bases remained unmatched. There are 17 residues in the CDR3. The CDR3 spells CASSPPPGTSGEGEQYF. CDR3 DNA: TGTGCCAGCAGTCCCCCGCCCGGGACTAGCGGGGAGGGCGAGCAGTACTTC.

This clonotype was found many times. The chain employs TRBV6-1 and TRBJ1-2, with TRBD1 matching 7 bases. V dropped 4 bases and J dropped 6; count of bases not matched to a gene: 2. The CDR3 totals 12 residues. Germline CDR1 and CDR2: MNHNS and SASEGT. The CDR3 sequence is CASSVTGDGYTF. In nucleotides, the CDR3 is TGTGCCAGCAGTGTTACAGGGGATGGCTACACCTTC.

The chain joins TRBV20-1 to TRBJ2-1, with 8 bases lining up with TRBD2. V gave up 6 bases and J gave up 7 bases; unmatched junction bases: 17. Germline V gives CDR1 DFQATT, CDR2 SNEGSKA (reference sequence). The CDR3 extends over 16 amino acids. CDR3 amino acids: CSAPLGLASKLNEQFF. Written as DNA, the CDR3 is TGCAGTGCACCATTAGGACTAGCATCGAAGTTGAATGAGCAGTTCTTC.

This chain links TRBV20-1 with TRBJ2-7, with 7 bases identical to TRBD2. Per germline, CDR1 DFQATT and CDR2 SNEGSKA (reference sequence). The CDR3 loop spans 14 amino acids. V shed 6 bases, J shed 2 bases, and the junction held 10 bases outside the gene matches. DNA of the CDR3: TGCAGTGCAGCATCAGGGACTATTACCTACGAGCAGTACTTC. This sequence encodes CSAASGTITYEQYF.

The CDR3 region is CASTERATNYGYTF. CDR3 coding DNA: TGTGCCAGCACCGAAAGGGCTACTAACTATGGCTACACCTTC. This chain links TRBV6-1 with TRBJ1-2; unclear D gene. Trimming pared 7 bases from V and 0 bases from J, leaving 12 bases between. The germline V gene encodes CDR1 MNHNS and CDR2 SASEGT. The CDR3 spans 14 residues.

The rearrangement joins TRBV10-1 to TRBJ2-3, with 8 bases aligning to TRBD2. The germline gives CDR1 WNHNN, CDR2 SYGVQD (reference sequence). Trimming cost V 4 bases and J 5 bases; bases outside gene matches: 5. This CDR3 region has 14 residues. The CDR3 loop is CASSGPAGVDTQYF. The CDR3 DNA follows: TGCGCCAGCAGTGGGCCAGCGGGAGTAGATACGCAGTATTTT.

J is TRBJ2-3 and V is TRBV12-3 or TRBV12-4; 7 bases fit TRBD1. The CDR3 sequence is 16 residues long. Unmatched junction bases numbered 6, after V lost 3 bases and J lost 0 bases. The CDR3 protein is CASSFSGGPSTDTQYF. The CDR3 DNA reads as TGTGCCAGCAGTTTTTCAGGGGGACCTAGCACAGATACGCAGTATTTT.

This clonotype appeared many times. The CDR3 loop reads CSAIGLAADTQYF. The CDR3 bases are TGCAGTGCTATCGGACTAGCGGCAGATACGCAGTATTTT. This chain links TRBV20-1 with TRBJ2-3; 10 positions agree with TRBD2. There are 13 residues in the CDR3. CDR1 and CDR2 (germline): DFQATT, SNEGSKA (reference sequence). V gave up 4 bases and J gave up 4 bases; unmatched junction bases: 2.

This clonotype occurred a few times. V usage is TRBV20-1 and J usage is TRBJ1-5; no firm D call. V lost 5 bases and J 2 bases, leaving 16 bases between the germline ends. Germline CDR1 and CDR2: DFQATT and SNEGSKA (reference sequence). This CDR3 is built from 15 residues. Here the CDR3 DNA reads TGCAGTGCTTCAACAGCGAGCGTGGGCAATCAGCCCCAGCATTTT. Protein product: CSASTASVGNQPQHF.

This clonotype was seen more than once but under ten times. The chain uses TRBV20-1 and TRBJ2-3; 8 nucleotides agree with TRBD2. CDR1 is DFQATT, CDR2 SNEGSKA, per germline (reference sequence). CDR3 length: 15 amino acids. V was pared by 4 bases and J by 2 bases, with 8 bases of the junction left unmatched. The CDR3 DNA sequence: TGCAGTGCTACCCAACTAGCGGATTACACAGATACGCAGTATTTT. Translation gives CSATQLADYTDTQYF.

The CDR3 DNA reads as TGTGCCAGCAGTTACAAGGGGACAGGGGGCGGGGAGCAGTACTTC. It encodes CASSYKGTGGGEQYF. The V call is TRBV6-5, the J call TRBJ2-7; 12 bases line up with TRBD1. Germline V CDR1 and CDR2: MNHEY, SVGAGI. V lost 2 bases, J lost 7 bases, and 6 bases stayed unmatched. CDR3 size: 15 residues.

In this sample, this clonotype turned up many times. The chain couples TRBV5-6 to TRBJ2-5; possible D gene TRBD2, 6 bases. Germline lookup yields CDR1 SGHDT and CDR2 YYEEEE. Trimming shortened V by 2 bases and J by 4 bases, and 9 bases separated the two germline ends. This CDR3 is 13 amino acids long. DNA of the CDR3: TGTGCCAGCAGCTTAGCGGGTCTAGAGACCCAGTACTTC. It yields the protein CASSLAGLETQYF.

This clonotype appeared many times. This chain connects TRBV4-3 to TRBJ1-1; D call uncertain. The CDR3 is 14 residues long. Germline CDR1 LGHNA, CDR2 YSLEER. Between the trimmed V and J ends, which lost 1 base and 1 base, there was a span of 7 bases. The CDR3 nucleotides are TGCGCCAGCAGCCAAGTTCTGTGGAACACTGAAGCTTTCTTT. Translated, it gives CASSQVLWNTEAFF.